Listed here are 12 T cell receptor beta chains from one sample, sequenced in a study of shared clonotypes between healthy human individuals. Terminally differentiated effector memory CD45RA+ cells were excluded by CCR7 positive selection of CD45RO-negative cells. Some clones are missing from TCRdb's copy, which holds only in-frame ones; the method was immunoSEQ multiplex PCR. The sample has roughly 590,000 clones, 95% to 96% seen once. Sequencing used naive CD8+ T cells sorted from blood. The receptor source for this set is a woman in her twenties or thirties in good health.

The V call is TRBV15, the J call TRBJ1-5, with unresolved D. This CDR3 spans 14 amino acids. Germline values: CDR1 LNHNV, CDR2 YYDKDF (reference sequence). Trimming removed 3 bases from V and 8 bases from J, with 14 bases in between. CDR3 DNA: TGTGCCACCAGCAGCCCTCGGAGCGGGAAGCCCCAGCATTTT. Encoded protein: CATSSPRSGKPQHF.

The CDR3, as DNA: TGTGCCAGCAGCCTAATGGTGGCGGGGGGCTACACCTTC. It codes for CASSLMVAGGYTF. This chain joins TRBV5-6 and TRBJ1-2, with D unresolved. V was clipped by 4 bases and J by 8 bases, with 15 bases between them. This CDR3 has 13 residues. Germline loops: CDR1 SGHDT, CDR2 YYEEEE.

The chain joins TRBV27 to TRBJ2-4, with D maybe TRBD1 (5 bases). Germline CDR1 is MNHEY and CDR2 is SMNVEV (reference sequence). This CDR3 is built from 10 residues. Trimming left V 6 bases short and J 15 bases short, with 12 bases between. The CDR3 nucleotides read TGTGCCAGCAGGTCAGGGATCTGGTACTTC. Amino acids: CASRSGIWYF.

V and J are TRBV28 and TRBJ2-7, with 9 bases aligning to TRBD2. The CDR3 length is 15 residues. The germline V gene has CDR1 MDHEN and CDR2 SYDVKM. V dropped 3 bases and J dropped 5; count of bases not matched to a gene: 8. Here the CDR3 DNA reads TGTGCCAGCAGTTTTCTTGTAGCGGGAGTTCACGAGCAGTACTTC. Encoded protein: CASSFLVAGVHEQYF.

The chain couples TRBV27 to TRBJ2-1, with D tentatively TRBD1 or TRBD2 (5 bases each). CDR1 MNHEY and CDR2 SMNVEV come from the germline V gene (reference sequence). The CDR3 contains 15 residues. Trimming cost V 3 bases and J 3 bases, with 12 bases left between them. In DNA, the CDR3 is TGTGCCAGCAGTTTGACGGGACGGTACTACAATGAGCAGTTCTTC. Translating it yields CASSLTGRYYNEQFF.

The chain uses TRBV13 and TRBJ2-1; 9 bases match TRBD2. Germline V gene data show CDR1 as PRHDT and CDR2 as FYEKMQ (reference sequence). The CDR3 loop spans 19 amino acids. J lost 0 bases, V lost 1 base, and 10 bases had no gene match. As DNA, the CDR3 is TGTGCCAGCAGCTTAGTTAGTGCTAGCGGGACGAGCTCCTACAATGAGCAGTTCTTC. Protein sequence: CASSLVSASGTSSYNEQFF.

Concerning this clone: Germline and junction disagree at one end, which may indicate a read error. The chain links TRBV5-8 to TRBJ1-1; D is unclear. CDR3 length: 9 amino acids. The germline V gene has CDR1 SGHTS and CDR2 YDEGEE. The CDR3 loop is CASSLAVFF. In DNA, the CDR3 is TGTGCCAGCAGCTTGGCCGTATTTTTT.

This clone was observed once. V is TRBV28 and J is TRBJ1-5; 8 bases align to TRBD1. The length of the CDR3 is 14 residues. Germline CDR1 is MDHEN and CDR2 is SYDVKM. J gave up 5 bases and V 5 bases, and 5 bases lay outside the gene matches. The CDR3 DNA reads TGTGCCAGCAGTAGACAGGGGTCCTATCAGCCCCAGCATTTT. Residues: CASSRQGSYQPQHF.

The chain links TRBV12-5 to TRBJ2-3; 9 nucleotides match TRBD2. V was clipped by 10 bases and J by 3 bases; unmatched bases: 8. Germline lookup yields CDR1 LGHNT and CDR2 FRNRAP. This CDR3 contains 14 residues. CDR3 nucleotides: TGTGCTATCTCAGGCGGGAGGGAGACAGATACGCAGTATTTT. Translating it yields CAISGGRETDTQYF.

The chain combines TRBV5-5 with TRBJ1-1; 7 bases line up with TRBD1. The CDR3 spans 15 residues. Per the germline V gene, CDR1 is SGHKS and CDR2 is YYEKEE (reference sequence). The trim removed 1 base at V and 1 base at J, leaving 4 bases unmatched. The chain's CDR3 is CASSLSGTENTEAFF. For the CDR3, the DNA is TGTGCCAGCAGCTTGTCCGGGACAGAGAACACTGAAGCTTTCTTT. Using reference TRBV5-5 and TRBJ1-1 for the parts outside the CDR3, the full variable domain is DAGVTQSPTHLIKTRGQQVTLRCSPISGHKSVSWYQQVLGQGPQFIFQYYEKEERGRGNFPDRFSARQFPNYSSELNVNALLLGDSALYLCASSLSGTENTEAFFGQGTRLTVV.

V gene TRBV7-8 combines with J gene TRBJ1-3; D gene ambiguous. This CDR3 is built from 16 residues. Germline-derived CDR1 and CDR2 are SGHVS and FQNEAQ. V was cut by 3 bases and J by 0 bases, with 12 bases left in between. DNA for the CDR3: TGTGCCAGCAGCTTGATGCCCGGGATCTCTGGAAACACCATATATTTT. Encoded protein: CASSLMPGISGNTIYF.

CDR3 amino acids: CASSESPGPQGYEQYF. In nucleotides, the CDR3 is TGCGCCAGCAGCGAAAGTCCCGGGCCACAGGGCTACGAGCAGTACTTC. J is TRBJ2-7 and V is TRBV5-1; a possible D gene is TRBD1 (6 bases). Trimming stripped 4 bases from V and 3 bases from J, with 20 bases between. From germline, CDR1 is SGHRS and CDR2 YFSETQ. The CDR3 extends over 16 amino acids.